This TCR beta chain emerged from a study of blood T cell repertoires in COVID-19. The overall study: Both acute and convalescent COVID-19 samples were obtained from the United States, Italy and Spain.

Per the study methods: From reference gene primer amplification, estimates of nucleated cell counts were derived. Some clones are missing from TCRdb's copy, which holds only in-frame ones; the method was immunoSEQ multiplex PCR. Clonal size and the V and J genes are those of that table, whereas D and trimming came from the DNA. The top ten hold 5.5% to 8% of the sample, which has 170,000 or so clones, around 84% seen once. CDR3 length: 14 residues. Germline CDR1 SEHNR, CDR2 FQNEAQ (reference sequence). V gave up 1 base and J gave up 2 bases, with 9 bases separating them. The gene calls are TRBV7-9 and TRBJ2-7; D is possibly TRBD1 (5 bases). Sequencing was performed on peripheral blood. The TCR originated in a man over 45 with active or convalescent COVID-19. CDR3 bases: TGTGCCAGCAGCTTAGATCCAGGGACCTACGAGCAGTACTTC. Its protein is CASSLDPGTYEQYF.